This T cell receptor beta chain comes out of a study of blood T cell repertoires in COVID-19. Study-level background: In each case, the material was cDNA or gDNA derived from T cells, B-cell-depleted T cells, or PBMCs.

Generated by immunoSEQ multiplex PCR, the TCRdb table keeps only in-frame clones and is missing some. The sample has hundreds of thousands of clones, 85% to 90% seen once. CDR1 and CDR2 (germline): SGHAT, FQNNGV. V lost 2 bases to trimming and J lost 7 bases; unmatched junction nucleotides: 7. The CDR3 runs 15 residues. This TCR came from a man in his late teens or twenties who had recovered from COVID-19. Input material: PBMCs or T cells enriched from blood (not recorded which). The rearrangement uses TRBV11-2 and TRBJ1-2, with 10 bases fitting TRBD1. CDR3 loop: CASSLSGTGESGYTF. The CDR3 bases are TGTGCCAGCAGCTTATCCGGGACAGGGGAAAGTGGCTACACCTTC.